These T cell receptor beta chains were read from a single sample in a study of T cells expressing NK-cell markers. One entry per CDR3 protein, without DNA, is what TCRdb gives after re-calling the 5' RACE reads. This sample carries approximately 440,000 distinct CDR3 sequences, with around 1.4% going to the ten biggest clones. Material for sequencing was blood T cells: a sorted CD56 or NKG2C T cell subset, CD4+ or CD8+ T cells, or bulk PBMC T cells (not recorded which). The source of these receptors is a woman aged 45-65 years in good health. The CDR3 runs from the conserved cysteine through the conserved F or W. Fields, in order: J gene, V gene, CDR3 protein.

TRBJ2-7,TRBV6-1,CATHLAGTYEQYF
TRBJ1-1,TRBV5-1,CASSLGLGGAVGTEAFF
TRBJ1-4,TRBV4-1,CASSRQSEKLFF
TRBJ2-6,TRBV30,CAWSVREYSVLTF
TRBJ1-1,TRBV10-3,CAISVKGESAEAFF
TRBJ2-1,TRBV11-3,CASSLGGWGLAEEEFF
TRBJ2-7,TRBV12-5,CASGLQGTYEQYF
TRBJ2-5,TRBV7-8,CASSPGRTWETQYF
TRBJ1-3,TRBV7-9,CASTDLTASGNTIYF
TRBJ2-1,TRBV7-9,CASSLATGRYNEQFF
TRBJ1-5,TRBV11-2,CASSFGGAGNQPQHF
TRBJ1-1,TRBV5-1,CASSLIYRGSMNTEAFF
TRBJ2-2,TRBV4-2,CASSYQIGERATGELFF
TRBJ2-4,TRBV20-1,CSAAYNSIAKNIQYF
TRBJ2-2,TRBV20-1,CSARGAAAGGELFF
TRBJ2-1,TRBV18,CASSPKAGGVSYNEQFF
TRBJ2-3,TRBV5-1,CASSYRAQSTDTQYF
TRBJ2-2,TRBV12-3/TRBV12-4,CASSLRPGTNTGELFF
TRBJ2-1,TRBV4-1,CASRFRSGLAGNEQFF
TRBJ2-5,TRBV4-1,CASSAQGLAGETQYF
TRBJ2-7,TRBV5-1,CASSWGGTGSSYEQYF
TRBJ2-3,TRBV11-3,CASSTRTGGVADTQYF
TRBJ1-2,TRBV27,CASSLERNYGYTF
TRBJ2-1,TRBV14,CASSQELPFRNEQFF
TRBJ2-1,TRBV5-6,CASSWGLAGEVSYNEQFF
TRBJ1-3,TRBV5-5,CASSLERSRSGNTIYF
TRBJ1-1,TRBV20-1,CSARVNSEAFF
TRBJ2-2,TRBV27,CASSPQGDRVRTGELFF
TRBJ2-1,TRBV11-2,CASSLGTSGRGATNEQFF
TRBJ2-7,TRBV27,CASSLVRGAGVHLEQYF
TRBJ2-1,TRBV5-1,CASSLGDPKMHEQFF
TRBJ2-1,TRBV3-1,CASSPPVRSAEQFF
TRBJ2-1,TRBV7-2,CASSPVALGQGEQFF
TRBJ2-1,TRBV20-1,CSAPTSGGLREQFF
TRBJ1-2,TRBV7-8,CASSLAAGTGGYTF
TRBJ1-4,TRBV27,CASSSTRTGRLGEKLFF
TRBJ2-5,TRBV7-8,CASSLGVKETQYF